This T cell receptor beta chain originates from a study of T cell responses to AZD1222 COVID-19 vaccine. Findings of the study overall: In all cases, repertoires were sampled only after the peak T cell response. Distributed over spike, vaccine-associated CD4 TCRs predominated at 160-218 and 743-854. Recipients of two AZD1222 doses showed rising Spike-specific TCR breadth and depth. Nearly half of spike-specific TCRs reportedly go after variant regions that carry no mutations.

The assay was immunoSEQ multiplex PCR, and TCRdb's table has in-frame clones only and misses some. The sample has tens of thousands of clones, roughly 93% seen once; the top ten hold 22%. V gave up 1 base and J gave up 9 bases, with 22 bases separating them. Germline CDR1 reads SGHAT; CDR2 reads FQNNGV. The CDR3 totals 16 residues. A remark on this clone: As yet, its antigen is unknown.

This TCR derives from an adult in good health. The sequences come from peripheral blood, collected on day 0 of AZD1222 vaccination. This rearrangement joins TRBV11-2 to TRBJ2-7; the D gene could be TRBD1 or TRBD2 (5 bases each). CDR3 sequence reads: CASSLVRGRSIGRQYF. The CDR3 nucleotides read TGTGCCAGCAGCTTAGTAAGGGGACGGTCAATTGGAAGGCAGTACTTC.